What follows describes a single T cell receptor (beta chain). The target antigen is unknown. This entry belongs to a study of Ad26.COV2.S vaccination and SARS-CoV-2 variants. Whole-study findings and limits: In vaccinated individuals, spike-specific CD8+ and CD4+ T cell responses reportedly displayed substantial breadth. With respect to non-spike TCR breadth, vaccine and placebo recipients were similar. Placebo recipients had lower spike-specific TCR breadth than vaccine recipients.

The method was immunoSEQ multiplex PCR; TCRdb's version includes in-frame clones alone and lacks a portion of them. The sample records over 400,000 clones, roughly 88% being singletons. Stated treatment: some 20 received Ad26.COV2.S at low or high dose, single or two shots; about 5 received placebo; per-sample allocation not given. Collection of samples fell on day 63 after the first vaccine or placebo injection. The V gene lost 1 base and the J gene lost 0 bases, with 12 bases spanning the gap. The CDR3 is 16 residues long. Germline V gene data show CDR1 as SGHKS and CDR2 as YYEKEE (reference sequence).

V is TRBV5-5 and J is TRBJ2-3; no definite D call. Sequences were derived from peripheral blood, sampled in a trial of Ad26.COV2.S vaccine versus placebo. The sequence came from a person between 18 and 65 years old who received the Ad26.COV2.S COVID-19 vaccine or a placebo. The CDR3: CASSLLQKVSTDTQYF. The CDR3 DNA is TGTGCCAGCAGCTTGTTACAGAAAGTTAGCACAGATACGCAGTATTTT.